This record looks at one TCR beta chain sequence and its context. Its matching antigen is unknown. CDR3 size: 15 residues. CDR1 and CDR2 (germline): SGHTS, YDEGEE. Trimming cost V 4 bases and J 5 bases; bases outside gene matches: 5. The data derive from a study of T cell responses to AZD1222 COVID-19 vaccine. Study outcomes and limitations: Only a handful of people who got AZD1222 tested seropositive at baseline. Spike-wide vaccine-associated CD4 TCRs dominated at 160-218 and 743-854. Compared with day 0, the breadth and depth of the Spike-specific TCR repertoire rose significantly after two doses of AZD1222.

Profiling relied on immunoSEQ multiplex PCR, and the TCRdb table lists in-frame clones only, not all of them. This table holds some 120,000 clones, 88% found once. The receptor's source is an adult in good health. The sample here was peripheral blood, taken on day 0 of AZD1222 vaccination. The V gene is TRBV5-8, the J gene TRBJ2-5; 13 bases are shared with TRBD2. The CDR3 nucleotides read TGTGCCAGCAGCCGACTAGCGGGAGGTAGTGAGACCCAGTACTTC. Translation: CASSRLAGGSETQYF.